Below are 31 T cell receptor beta chains sequenced from a single sample in a study of cytomegalovirus exposure and HLA in healthy donors. Both 60 Vbeta primers and 13 Jbeta primers went into the PCR. Generated by immunoSEQ multiplex PCR, the TCRdb table keeps only in-frame clones and is missing some. The data show roughly 240,000 clones, over 80% seen once. Sequenced material: PBMCs. These receptors all come from a woman in her thirties or forties in good health and CMV-seropositive.

CDR3 sequence: CASSPRTGLSGYTF. The CDR3 coding sequence is TGTGCCAGCAGCCCCAGGACAGGGTTGAGTGGCTACACCTTC. J is TRBJ1-2 and V is TRBV5-4; TRBD1 matches at 8 bases. The CDR3 extends over 14 amino acids. V gave up 4 bases and J gave up 7 bases; unmatched junction bases: 9. Germline V gene data show CDR1 as SGHNT and CDR2 as YYREEE (reference sequence). Supplemented by reference TRBV5-4 and TRBJ1-2, the full variable domain reads ETGVTQSPTHLIKTRGQQVTLRCSSQSGHNTVSWYQQALGQGPQFIFQYYREEENGRGNFPPRFSGLQFPNYSSELNVNALELDDSALYLCASSPRTGLSGYTFGSGTRLTVV.

This clone was detected a few times. This rearrangement joins TRBV4-3 to TRBJ2-3; 12 positions match TRBD2. J lost 6 bases, V lost 2 bases, and 9 bases had no gene match. CDR3 length: 17 amino acids. Germline CDR1 LGHNA, CDR2 YSLEER. CDR3 sequence (DNA): TGCGCCAGCAGCCAAACTAGCGGGGGGTTTTCGGGCGATACGCAGTATTTT. This codes for CASSQTSGGFSGDTQYF.

The rearrangement joins TRBV7-2 to TRBJ1-5; 8 bases map to TRBD1. Germline V lookup: CDR1 SGHTA, CDR2 FQGNSA. The CDR3 is 16 amino acids. Trimming at V came to 4 bases and at J to 7 bases, leaving 12 bases not matched to a gene. In DNA, the CDR3 is TGTGCCAGCAGCTCCGGTCCGACAGGGGCAAGGCAGCCCCAGCATTTT. Protein sequence: CASSSGPTGARQPQHF.

V and J are TRBV19 and TRBJ2-1; maybe TRBD1 (6 bases). Germline CDR1 is LNHDA and CDR2 is SQIVND (reference sequence). CDR3 length: 15 residues. Trimming left V 4 bases short and J 8 bases short, with 18 bases between. The DNA of the CDR3 is TGTGCCAGTAGTACAATAGGGCCTAGGGGGTATGAGCAGTTCTTC. Translating it yields CASSTIGPRGYEQFF.

As DNA, the CDR3 is TGTGCCAGCAGTTTAGGGACAGGGAGACGCTCCTATAATTCACCCCTCCACTTT. Its protein product is CASSLGTGRRSYNSPLHF. The V call is TRBV28, the J call TRBJ1-6; TRBD1 matches 9 bases. The CDR3 loop spans 18 amino acids. The germline gives CDR1 MDHEN, CDR2 SYDVKM. After removal of 2 bases from V and 0 bases from J, the junction contained 5 bases not matched to a gene.

The count of this clone is one. V gene TRBV11-2 combines with J gene TRBJ1-6, with 7 bases that match TRBD1. Germline trimming cut 4 bases from V and 10 bases from J; bases unmatched to any gene: 10. CDR3 length equals 15 residues. Per germline, CDR1 SGHAT and CDR2 FQNNGV. The CDR3 reads CASSSIQGTRSPLHF. The CDR3 region has the DNA TGTGCCAGCAGCTCCATACAGGGGACTAGGTCACCCCTCCACTTT. The full variable domain, with the rest looked up from reference TRBV11-2 and TRBJ1-6, is EAGVAQSPRYKIIEKRQSVAFWCNPISGHATLYWYQQILGQGPKLLIQFQNNGVVDDSQLPKDRFSAERLKGVDSTLKIQPAKLEDSAVYLCASSSIQGTRSPLHFGNGTRLTVT.

The chain is built from TRBV25-1 and TRBJ2-5, with 7 nucleotides matching TRBD1. Germline trimming cut 0 bases from V and 1 base from J; bases unmatched to any gene: 5. The CDR3 is 16 residues long. Germline CDR1 is MGHDK and CDR2 is SYGVNS. The CDR3, as DNA: TGTGCCAGCAGTGAATACCTTGGACAGGTCCAAGAGACCCAGTACTTC. Residues: CASSEYLGQVQETQYF.

J is TRBJ2-3 and V is TRBV4-3; tentatively, D is TRBD2 (6 bases). V was pared by 1 base and J by 6 bases, with 17 bases between. The CDR3 runs to 16 residues. The V gene's germline CDR1 is LGHNA and CDR2 YSLEER. In nucleotides, the CDR3 is TGCGCCAGCAGCCAAGCCGGGACCCGAGGAGGGGATACGCAGTATTTT. It codes for CASSQAGTRGGDTQYF.

V gene TRBV19 combines with J gene TRBJ2-1; D is ambiguous. Trimming left V 2 bases short and J 1 base short, with 12 bases between. Germline V gene data show CDR1 as LNHDA and CDR2 as SQIVND (reference sequence). CDR3 length: 16 amino acids. Here the CDR3 DNA reads TGTGCCAGTAGTATAAACCAGTGGTCGTCCTACAATGAGCAGTTCTTC. As protein: CASSINQWSSYNEQFF.

The chain links TRBV19 to TRBJ2-1; 8 positions agree with TRBD2. In germline, CDR1 is LNHDA, CDR2 SQIVND (reference sequence). The trim removed 10 bases at V and 1 base at J, leaving 12 bases unmatched. The CDR3 contains 16 residues. The CDR3 sequence: CATRESGGFSYNEQFF. The CDR3 DNA follows: TGTGCCACCCGGGAGAGCGGGGGATTTTCCTACAATGAGCAGTTCTTC.

The chain employs TRBV7-2 and TRBJ1-2, with D uncertain. V lost 8 bases and J lost 6, with 13 bases in between. The germline gives CDR1 SGHTA, CDR2 FQGNSA. CDR3 length: 12 amino acids. The CDR3 region is CASARQLDGYTF. The CDR3 DNA reads TGTGCCAGCGCGCGGCAGCTGGATGGCTACACCTTC.

The V call is TRBV6-5, the J call TRBJ2-2, with a possible D match to TRBD2 (6 bases). The germline V gene encodes CDR1 MNHEY and CDR2 SVGAGI. Trimming removed 6 bases at V and 3 bases at J, with 14 bases between. CDR3 size: 15 residues. The CDR3 sequence: CASRRDLRDTGELFF. Written as DNA, the CDR3 is TGTGCCAGCAGGAGGGACTTGCGGGACACCGGGGAGCTGTTTTTT.

The gene calls are TRBV25-1 and TRBJ2-5, with 9 bases that match TRBD2. CDR3 length equals 16 residues. Germline V gene data show CDR1 as MGHDK and CDR2 as SYGVNS. J lost 1 base, V lost 3 bases, and 6 bases had no gene match. CDR3 bases: TGTGCCAGCAGTGAGATTAGCGGGGGAACCCAAGAGACCCAGTACTTC. This gives the protein CASSEISGGTQETQYF.

This clone has a single count. In the same sample, other DNA sequences code for this CDR3. The rearrangement joins TRBV18 to TRBJ1-2; D unresolved. Germline V lookup: CDR1 KGHSH, CDR2 LQKENI. Trimming stripped 3 bases from V and 5 bases from J, with 10 bases between. This CDR3 contains 13 residues. The CDR3 loop is CASSPSGDYGYTF. CDR3 nucleotide sequence: TGTGCCAGCTCACCTTCCGGGGATTATGGCTACACCTTC.

The chain uses TRBV7-2 and TRBJ1-2, with D hard to call. The CDR3 runs 16 residues. V lost 0 bases, J lost 4 bases, and 15 bases lay in between. Germline values: CDR1 SGHTA, CDR2 FQGNSA. This CDR3 is CASSLAVLAGSYGYTF. In DNA form, the CDR3 reads TGTGCCAGCAGCTTAGCCGTTTTGGCAGGTAGCTATGGCTACACCTTC.

The V call is TRBV7-8, the J call TRBJ2-7, with 9 bases identical to TRBD1. The V gene end was trimmed by 5 bases and the J gene end by 3 bases; junction bases not matched to a gene: 5. CDR1 and CDR2 (germline): SGHVS, FQNEAQ. The CDR3 totals 14 residues. In DNA, the CDR3 is TGTGCCAGCAGCGTTATGGGACAGGGCTACGAGCAGTACTTC. Its translation: CASSVMGQGYEQYF.

The chain is built from TRBV5-1 and TRBJ2-1, with D possibly TRBD2 on 6 matching bases. Trimming pared 0 bases from V and 13 bases from J, leaving 14 bases between. This CDR3 spans 13 amino acids. Germline V gives CDR1 SGHRS, CDR2 YFSETQ. In DNA form, the CDR3 reads TGCGCCAGCAGCTTGGCCCCGGGGGAAAGACAGTTCTTC. Protein: CASSLAPGERQFF.

The chain recombines TRBV5-6 with TRBJ2-7, with TRBD1 identical over 9 bases. V was pared by 4 bases and J by 3 bases, with 11 bases of the junction left unmatched. The CDR3 covers 16 residues. The germline gives CDR1 SGHDT, CDR2 YYEEEE. In nucleotides, the CDR3 is TGTGCCAGCAGCCCCCTTGACAGGGGGGATTTCTACGAGCAGTACTTC. Translation: CASSPLDRGDFYEQYF.

This clone was counted once. The CDR3 nucleotides read TGTGCCAGCAGTTTTGGAGGGTATAGCAATCAGCCCCAGCATTTT. Translating it yields CASSFGGYSNQPQHF. The chain is built from TRBV27 and TRBJ1-5, with unresolved D. The CDR3 sequence is 15 residues long. The germline CDR1 and CDR2 sequences are MNHEY and SMNVEV (reference sequence). Trimming took off 3 bases at V and 0 bases at J, with 9 bases between the two ends.

In its sample, this clone was seen a few times. This rearrangement joins TRBV4-3 to TRBJ1-1; a possible D gene is TRBD1 (5 bases). Between the trimmed V and J ends, which lost 4 bases and 4 bases, there was a span of 13 bases. Germline V gives CDR1 LGHNA, CDR2 YSLEER. This CDR3 has 14 residues. CDR3 region: CASSPGGVGTEAFF. CDR3 sequence (DNA): TGCGCCAGCAGCCCCGGAGGGGTGGGCACTGAAGCTTTCTTT.

The chain carries TRBV4-1 and TRBJ2-1; TRBD2 aligns across 10 bases. Germline-derived CDR1 and CDR2 are MGHRA and YSYEKL. After removal of 4 bases from V and 6 bases from J, the junction contained 9 bases not matched to a gene. The length of the CDR3 is 16 residues. CDR3 amino acids: CASSPITQRGGNEQFF. CDR3 DNA: TGCGCCAGCAGCCCTATCACCCAGCGGGGGGGCAATGAGCAGTTCTTC.

The chain is built from TRBV4-1 and TRBJ2-1; 10 nucleotides match TRBD2. CDR3 length: 17 amino acids. Looked up from germline, CDR1 is MGHRA and CDR2 is YSYEKL. The junction had 10 bases not matched to a gene; V was cut back by 1 base and J by 7 bases. CDR3 nucleotides: TGCGCCAGCAGCCAAGGTCGTCTAGCGGGGGAGAGTAATGAGCAGTTCTTC. This gives the protein CASSQGRLAGESNEQFF.

The CDR3 loop is CSAYEGGAGANYGYTF. The CDR3 nucleotides are TGCAGCGCCTACGAAGGGGGCGCCGGAGCTAACTATGGCTACACCTTC. V is TRBV29-1 and J is TRBJ1-2; 7 nucleotides agree with TRBD1. Germline CDR1 and CDR2: SQVTM and ANQGSEA. The V and J ends lost 7 bases and 0 bases, in that order; junction bases with no gene match: 14. The CDR3 sequence is 16 residues long.

CDR3 region: CATSRDRGQGDEKLFF. The CDR3 region has the DNA TGTGCCACCAGCAGAGATCGAGGACAGGGCGATGAAAAACTGTTTTTT. The chain employs TRBV15 and TRBJ1-4; 8 bases map to TRBD1. Trimming cost V 0 bases and J 6 bases; bases outside gene matches: 6. CDR3 length: 16 residues. Germline values: CDR1 LNHNV, CDR2 YYDKDF (reference sequence).

This clone has only a few counts. This chain uses TRBV15 with TRBJ1-5; D is undetermined. This CDR3 has 12 amino acids. CDR1 is LNHNV and CDR2 is YYDKDF in the germline V gene (reference sequence). The V gene lost 5 bases and the J gene lost 8 bases, with 10 bases spanning the gap. CDR3 nucleotide sequence: TGTGCCACCAGCGTCCCACTGGAGCCCCAGCATTTT. Protein: CATSVPLEPQHF.

J is TRBJ2-7 and V is TRBV11-2, with 15 bases fitting TRBD2. The CDR3 has 17 residues. The V segment lost 6 bases and the J segment 0 bases; nucleotides outside the gene matches: 6. Germline CDR1 SGHAT, CDR2 FQNNGV. CDR3 coding DNA: TGTGCCAGCAGAGGGACTAGCGGGAGGATCCTCTCCTACGAGCAGTACTTC. This translates into CASRGTSGRILSYEQYF.

Details on this clone: Germline is not matched at one junction end, which may reflect a read error. The sample contains more than one DNA sequence encoding this CDR3. V usage is TRBV6-1 and J usage is TRBJ1-6; possibly TRBD1 for D (5 bases). The germline V gene encodes CDR1 MNHNS and CDR2 SASEGT. The CDR3 is 17 amino acids. CDR3 loop: CASSGLTGPPNNSPLHF. CDR3 DNA sequence: TGTGCCAGCAGTGGCCTCACAGGACCGCCTAATAATTCCCCCCTCCACTTT.

The V call is TRBV28, the J call TRBJ2-7; 8 bases line up with TRBD1. This CDR3 region has 15 residues. V shed 6 bases, J shed 5 bases, and the junction held 12 bases outside the gene matches. CDR1 is MDHEN, CDR2 SYDVKM, per germline. CDR3 loop: CASRLPLQGANEQYF. As DNA, the CDR3 is TGTGCCAGCAGGTTACCCCTCCAGGGGGCGAACGAGCAGTACTTC.

Points on this clone: Other DNA sequences within the sample encode an identical CDR3. The chain employs TRBV5-1 and TRBJ2-3; D gene unclear. CDR3 length: 13 amino acids. In germline, CDR1 is SGHRS, CDR2 YFSETQ. V lost 3 bases and J lost 6, with 11 bases in between. CDR3: CASSSPSGDTQYF. In nucleotides, the CDR3 is TGCGCCAGCAGCTCCCCTAGTGGGGATACGCAGTATTTT.

The rearrangement links TRBV7-9 to TRBJ1-5, with 9 bases lining up with TRBD1. CDR1 SEHNR and CDR2 FQNEAQ come from the germline V gene (reference sequence). The junction had 3 bases not matched to a gene; V was cut back by 5 bases and J by 4 bases. CDR3 length: 14 amino acids. In DNA form, the CDR3 reads TGTGCCAGCAGCCGCGACAGGGGGAATCAGCCCCAGCATTTT. Amino acids: CASSRDRGNQPQHF.

The chain employs TRBV27 and TRBJ1-4; 7 bases map to TRBD1. After removal of 6 bases from V and 3 bases from J, the junction contained 7 bases not matched to a gene. This CDR3 has 15 residues. CDR1 and CDR2 from the germline V gene are MNHEY and SMNVEV (reference sequence). The CDR3 here is CASSHPGQSNEKLFF. DNA for the CDR3: TGTGCCAGCAGCCACCCGGGACAGTCTAATGAAAAACTGTTTTTT. The full variable domain, completed using reference TRBV27 and TRBJ1-4, is EAQVTQNPRYLITVTGKKLTVTCSQNMNHEYMSWYRQDPGLGLRQIYYSMNVEVTDKGDVPEGYKVSRKEKRNFPLILESPSPNQTSLYFCASSHPGQSNEKLFFGSGTQLSVL.